The 26 T cell receptor beta chains in this list originate from one sample, sequenced in a study of post-analysis software for immune sequencing data. Regarding the study as a whole: When patients were compared with controls, 5 or 6 TRBV segments were more frequent, TRBV5-6, TRBV5-1 and TRBV20-1 among them.

Antigens of these TCRs are unknown. Prepared TCR beta cDNA libraries contained unique molecular identifiers. TCRdb reprocessed the PCR reads via MiXCR and lists one record per CDR3 protein. Among approximately 770,000 distinct CDR3 sequences, around 46% were seen once, and the ten largest hold roughly 4.9%. Sequenced material: blood. The receptor set was obtained from a girl aged 10-17 years with multiple sclerosis.

The chain employs TRBV4-3 and TRBJ1-2; 8 bases are a match to TRBD1. The CDR3 consists of 14 residues. J gave up 7 bases and V 0 bases, and 4 bases lay outside the gene matches. Germline CDR1 LGHNA, CDR2 YSLEER. Here the CDR3 reads CASSQDADRAGYTF. The CDR3, as DNA: TGCGCCAGCAGCCAAGACGCGGACAGGGCTGGCTACACCTTC.

The rearrangement joins TRBV10-3 to TRBJ2-5, with TRBD2 as a possible D gene (6 bases). The germline CDR1 and CDR2 sequences are ENHRY and SYGVKD. CDR3 length: 15 residues. Trimming removed 5 bases at V and 0 bases at J, with 13 bases between. DNA of the CDR3: TGTGCCATCAGTCTCGGAAGGGAGGACCAAGAGACCCAGTACTTC. It translates to CAISLGREDQETQYF.

The chain carries TRBV12-5 and TRBJ2-5, with TRBD1 matching 10 bases. The DNA matches TRBJ2-1 better at its end, which makes the J call doubtful. The CDR3 length is 15 residues. Germline V gene data show CDR1 as LGHNT and CDR2 as FRNRAP. This chain's CDR3 is CASGLGRQGAETQFF. DNA of the CDR3: TGTGCTAGTGGTTTGGGACGACAGGGGGCTGAGACCCAGTTCTTC.

The table lists this clonotype with a few counts. This chain joins TRBV20-1 and TRBJ2-1; TRBD2 matches at 7 bases. Trimming at V came to 6 bases and at J to 8 bases, leaving 10 bases not matched to a gene. The CDR3 loop spans 13 amino acids. In germline, CDR1 is DFQATT, CDR2 SNEGSKA (reference sequence). CDR3 loop: CSALLALRDEQFF. The CDR3 DNA follows: TGCAGTGCCTTACTAGCGTTGAGGGATGAGCAGTTCTTC.

With respect to this clonotype: One junction end disagrees with the germline gene, perhaps due to a read error. V usage is TRBV20-1 and J usage is TRBJ1-2; D remains ambiguous. The CDR3 covers 14 residues. Germline V gene data show CDR1 as DFQATT and CDR2 as SNEGSKA (reference sequence). The CDR3 reads CGALAPDSNYGYTF. The DNA of the CDR3 is TGCGGTGCTCTTGCCCCTGATTCTAACTATGGCTACACCTTC.

The chain joins TRBV11-3 to TRBJ2-1; the D gene is possibly TRBD2 (5 bases). Germline V gives CDR1 SGHNT, CDR2 YENEEA. This CDR3 is built from 15 residues. V dropped 1 base and J dropped 3 bases, with 10 bases sitting between them. This CDR3 is CASSLGSGYYNEQFF. Written as DNA, the CDR3 is TGTGCCAGCAGCTTAGGCAGCGGCTACTACAATGAGCAGTTCTTC.

This clonotype has a handful of counts. The V and J genes are TRBV7-2 and TRBJ2-6; D may correspond to TRBD1 or TRBD2 (6 bases each). The V end was cut by 5 bases, the J end by 0 bases, with 14 bases between. The CDR3 spans 17 residues. The germline CDR1 and CDR2 sequences are SGHTA and FQGNSA. CDR3 sequence (DNA): TGTGCCAGCAGCCAACAGGGCGGGGTCTCTGGGGCCAACGTCCTGACTTTC. Its translation is CASSQQGGVSGANVLTF.

The chain is built from TRBV24-1 and TRBJ2-1, with 7 bases identical to TRBD1. This CDR3 has 16 residues. The junction had 13 bases not matched to a gene; V was cut back by 3 bases and J by 9 bases. Germline V lookup: CDR1 KGHDR, CDR2 SFDVKD. In nucleotides, the CDR3 is TGTGCCACCAGTGATCCGAAGACAGGGTCTTCCAGTGAGCAGTTCTTC. Amino acids: CATSDPKTGSSSEQFF.

This clonotype was observed a few times. The V call is TRBV29-1, the J call TRBJ1-2; D not certain. CDR3 size: 15 residues. Germline V lookup: CDR1 SQVTM, CDR2 ANQGSEA. The V gene lost 3 bases and the J gene lost 0 bases, with 14 bases spanning the gap. CDR3 nucleotides: TGCAGCGTTGAGTCACGGGAGGATTCTAACTATGGCTACACCTTC. The encoded protein is CSVESREDSNYGYTF.

This clonotype appeared a single time. The chain joins TRBV28 to TRBJ2-1; tentative D call: TRBD2 (5 bases). The CDR3 is 15 amino acids. Germline CDR1 and CDR2: MDHEN and SYDVKM. The ends were cut back, 7 bases at V and 5 bases at J, with 18 bases in the middle. In DNA form, the CDR3 reads TGTGCCAGCACCCTTGAGAGCGGCCATAACAATGAGCAGTTCTTC. Protein: CASTLESGHNNEQFF. Filled out from reference TRBV28 and TRBJ2-1, the complete variable domain reads DVKVTQSSRYLVKRTGEKVFLECVQDMDHENMFWYRQDPGLGLRLIYFSYDVKMKEKGDIPEGYSVSREKKERFSLILESASTNQTSMYLCASTLESGHNNEQFFGPGTRLTVL.

The V and J genes are TRBV20-1 and TRBJ2-3; D remains ambiguous. There are 11 residues in the CDR3. Germline V gives CDR1 DFQATT, CDR2 SNEGSKA (reference sequence). V was shortened by 6 bases and J by 3 bases, with 7 bases between the two germline ends. This CDR3 reads CSAIWTDTQYF. CDR3 DNA sequence: TGCAGTGCGATCTGGACAGATACGCAGTATTTT.

In its sample, this clonotype was seen a few times. V and J are TRBV6-2 or TRBV6-3 and TRBJ2-4; D possibly corresponds to TRBD2 (6 bases). The better agreement between TRBJ2-7 and the DNA end casts doubt on the J call. This CDR3 has 13 residues. CDR1 and CDR2 from the germline V gene are MNHEY and SVGEGT. CDR3 DNA sequence: TGTGCCAGCAGTTCCGGGAGATGGTACGAGCAGTACTTC. Protein sequence: CASSSGRWYEQYF.

This clonotype was seen a handful of times. The rearrangement uses TRBV10-3 and TRBJ2-1; weak D call: TRBD1 (6 bases). The CDR3 totals 13 residues. V shed 11 bases and J shed 6 bases, with 17 bases lying between them. Germline V gene data show CDR1 as ENHRY and CDR2 as SYGVKD. The CDR3 bases are TGTGCCTTACTGGACAGCTTTCGCAATGAGCAGTTCTTC. It yields the protein CALLDSFRNEQFF.

The V gene is TRBV6-5, the J gene TRBJ2-5, with TRBD1 matching 10 bases. TRBJ2-7 explains the end of the DNA better; the J call may be wrong. CDR1 MNHEY and CDR2 SVGAGI come from the germline V gene. The CDR3 is 13 residues long. Written as DNA, the CDR3 is TGTGCCAGCAGCCCGGGGACAGGGGTCGAGCAGTACTTC. It is translated as CASSPGTGVEQYF.

The rearrangement joins TRBV20-1 to TRBJ2-1; 9 nucleotides match TRBD2. Per the germline V gene, CDR1 is DFQATT and CDR2 is SNEGSKA (reference sequence). This CDR3 has 16 amino acids. V lost 0 bases to trimming and J lost 4 bases; unmatched junction nucleotides: 7. The CDR3 spells CSARDPAAGGYNEQFF. Written as DNA, the CDR3 is TGCAGTGCTAGAGATCCGGCAGCGGGGGGATACAATGAGCAGTTCTTC.

V gene TRBV27 combines with J gene TRBJ1-1, with D unresolved. With 2 bases removed from V and 0 bases from J, the gap between germline ends came to 10 bases. This CDR3 contains 15 residues. Germline CDR1 and CDR2: MNHEY and SMNVEV (reference sequence). CDR3 in amino acids: CASSLSSDMNTEAFF. For the CDR3, the DNA is TGTGCCAGCAGTTTAAGCTCAGACATGAACACTGAAGCTTTCTTT.

This clonotype occurred once. The chain is built from TRBV24-1 and TRBJ2-1, with unresolved D. TRBJ2-7 matches the DNA end more closely, so the J call is doubtful. Germline CDR1 KGHDR, CDR2 SFDVKD. This CDR3 comprises 16 residues. CDR3 region: CATSDADASSYNEQYF. The CDR3 DNA reads as TGTGCCACCAGTGATGCGGACGCGAGCTCCTACAATGAGCAGTACTTC.

The V call is TRBV14, the J call TRBJ2-7; 11 nucleotides agree with TRBD2. The CDR3 length is 16 residues. V gave up 3 bases and J gave up 0 bases; unmatched junction bases: 4. The germline V gene encodes CDR1 SGHDN and CDR2 FVKESK. CDR3 protein: CASSHILAGGSYEQYF. The CDR3 DNA follows: TGTGCCAGCAGCCATATCCTAGCGGGAGGCTCCTACGAGCAGTACTTC.

This clonotype has a single count. The J gene is TRBJ2-1, the V gene TRBV29-1, with D maybe TRBD1 (5 bases). Trimming shortened V by 7 bases and J by 3 bases, and 13 bases separated the two germline ends. The CDR3 has 13 amino acids. CDR1 and CDR2 from the germline V gene are SQVTM and ANQGSEA. Here the CDR3 reads CSGYRTDYNEQFF. The CDR3 DNA reads TGCAGCGGTTACAGGACGGACTACAATGAGCAGTTCTTC.

The rearrangement links TRBV9 to TRBJ2-2; 7 nucleotides agree with TRBD2. The CDR3 totals 15 residues. Germline V gene sequence: CDR1 SGDLS, CDR2 YYNGEE. Trimming cost V 0 bases and J 4 bases; bases outside gene matches: 3. The CDR3 is CASSVGGSGTGELFF. Written as DNA, the CDR3 is TGTGCCAGCAGCGTAGGCGGGAGTGGCACCGGGGAGCTGTTTTTT. The full variable domain, its missing parts supplied by reference TRBV9 and TRBJ2-2, is DSGVTQTPKHLITATGQRVTLRCSPRSGDLSVYWYQQSLDQGLQFLIQYYNGEERAKGNILERFSAQQFPDLHSELNLSSLELGDSALYFCASSVGGSGTGELFFGEGSRLTVL.

The chain uses TRBV5-1 and TRBJ2-5, with D perhaps matching TRBD1 (7 bases). CDR3 length: 13 residues. Germline values: CDR1 SGHRS, CDR2 YFSETQ. V gave up 5 bases and J gave up 2 bases, with 10 bases separating them. This CDR3 is CASREGAQETQYF. The CDR3 region has the DNA TGCGCCAGCAGGGAGGGGGCTCAAGAGACCCAGTACTTC.

This clonotype was counted between two and nine times. The chain couples TRBV29-1 to TRBJ1-1; 12 nucleotides line up with TRBD1. From germline, CDR1 is SQVTM and CDR2 ANQGSEA. The CDR3 sequence is 14 residues long. J was trimmed by 4 bases and V by 7 bases; bases with no gene match: 7. CDR3 in DNA: TGCAGCGCTCAGGGACAGGGGGCGGTCACTGAAGCTTTCTTT. This encodes CSAQGQGAVTEAFF. Combining the CDR3 with reference TRBV29-1 and TRBJ1-1 gives the whole variable domain SAVISQKPSRDICQRGTSLTIQCQVDSQVTMMFWYRQQPGQSLTLIATANQGSEATYESGFVIDKFPISRPNLTFSTLTVSNMSPEDSSIYLCSAQGQGAVTEAFFGQGTRLTVV.

About this clonotype: One junction end disagrees with the germline gene, perhaps due to a read error. The gene calls are TRBV6-2 or TRBV6-3 and TRBJ2-5, with D tentatively TRBD1 (5 bases). This CDR3 has 15 residues. Germline V gene data show CDR1 as MNHEY and CDR2 as SVGEGT. The CDR3 DNA reads TGTGCCAACAGTTACCCCGCGAAGGGGCAAGAGACCCAGTACTTC. This gives the protein CANSYPAKGQETQYF.

This clonotype was counted a few times. This chain links TRBV14 with TRBJ1-2; D is unclear. The CDR3 is 17 amino acids. CDR1 and CDR2 from the germline V gene are SGHDN and FVKESK. The germline V and J ends were trimmed by 4 bases and 0 bases, with 18 bases remaining between them. As DNA, the CDR3 is TGTGCCAGCAGCCTAAGAGGTCCCACCAGTACTAACTATGGCTACACCTTC. This codes for CASSLRGPTSTNYGYTF.

The chain uses TRBV29-1 and TRBJ2-4, with 7 bases lining up with TRBD1. The DNA end is more similar to TRBJ2-7, so the J call may be wrong. Germline V gene data show CDR1 as SQVTM and CDR2 as ANQGSEA. This CDR3 spans 13 amino acids. The CDR3 here is CSALGTAPYEQYF. CDR3 in DNA: TGCAGCGCGCTCGGGACAGCCCCCTACGAGCAGTACTTC.

The V call is TRBV18, the J call TRBJ1-1; weak D call: TRBD1 (5 bases). The CDR3 runs 16 residues. The V end lost 5 bases, the J end lost 4 bases, and 20 bases lay between the germline ends. The V gene's germline CDR1 is KGHSH and CDR2 LQKENI. The CDR3 sequence is CASSSNAPGMGTEAFF. CDR3 in DNA: TGTGCCAGCTCATCAAACGCTCCAGGGATGGGCACTGAAGCTTTCTTT.